This TCR beta chain was obtained from a study of T cells in Graves' hyperthyroidism and ophthalmopathy. Study-level points and caveats: Ophthalmopathy got predicted by the model a median roughly 6.1 months before its onset.

Researchers took RNA transcripts and amplified the TCR beta CDR3 regions from them. The TCR CDR3 was amplified in a first-round RT-PCR using the HTBI primer set. TCRdb re-called the multiplex PCR reads with MiXCR, one entry per CDR3 protein. In the table there are roughly 100,000 distinct CDR3 sequences, around 50% of which are singletons. CDR1 SGHTA and CDR2 FQGNSA come from the germline V gene. This CDR3 region has 16 residues. Trimming pared 1 base from V and 4 bases from J, leaving 16 bases between. This clonotype was detected many times. Antigen: not known. Sequencing input: blood. This rearrangement joins TRBV7-2 to TRBJ1-1; D not certain. This receptor was identified in a woman aged 40 to 50 with Graves' hyperthyroidism. The CDR3 sequence is CASSLVSLGSITEAFF. CDR3 bases: TGTGCCAGCAGCTTAGTAAGTTTAGGGTCGATCACTGAAGCTTTCTTT.